The clone carrying this TCR beta chain was counted many times. This sample is part of a study of T cells in Graves' hyperthyroidism and ophthalmopathy. TCR beta CDR3 region amplification was performed from RNA transcripts. The primer set for the first-round RT-PCR of the TCR CDR3 was HTBI. TCRdb re-called the multiplex PCR reads through MiXCR, storing one row per CDR3 protein. This table holds about 610,000 distinct CDR3 sequences, roughly 14% found once. The sequencing input was blood. The sequence was collected from a woman in her thirties or forties with Graves' ophthalmopathy.

CDR3 amino acids: CASSFPGTPGGYTF. The CDR3 nucleotides are TGTGCCAGCAGTTTCCCGGGGACCCCGGGTGGCTACACCTTC. This chain joins TRBV28 and TRBJ1-2; TRBD1 might be the D (5 bases). The CDR3 is made up of 14 amino acids. V shed 3 bases and J shed 7 bases, with 15 bases lying between them. Germline CDR1 and CDR2: MDHEN and SYDVKM.